The clone carrying this T cell receptor beta chain was picked up many times. What it binds is unknown. This specimen comes from a study of neurological immune-mediated disorders. Regarding the study as a whole: Patients with HTLV-1-associated myelopathy showed the most TCR clonal expansion. Those with multiple sclerosis showed the least, falling below healthy controls. Association with the multiple sclerosis repertoire cluster was not found for any clinical or MRI feature.

By 5'RACE with 10-nucleotide random UMIs, the cDNA was made. From the 5' RACE reads, TCRdb called clonotypes with MiXCR, one entry per CDR3 protein. The sample lists 20,000 or so distinct CDR3 sequences; roughly 2.6% were seen once. Unsorted libraries were prepared from 2 million PBMCs held at -80 C. The germline V gene has CDR1 SGDLS and CDR2 YYNGEE. CDR3 size: 13 residues. V lost 0 bases, J lost 4 bases, and 7 bases lay in between. The chain carries TRBV9 and TRBJ1-1; no reliable D call. The receptor was derived from a woman between 18 and 29 years old with multiple sclerosis. Material: PBMCs. CDR3 in amino acids: CASSVGVGTEAFF. CDR3 DNA: TGTGCCAGCAGCGTAGGGGTTGGCACTGAAGCTTTCTTT.